The rows below give T cell receptor beta chains drawn from one sample of a study of spatial heterogeneity in lung cancer. TCRdb re-derived calls from the 5' RACE reads in MiXCR, one entry per CDR3 protein. The sample records some 11,000 distinct CDR3 sequences, nearly 4% being singletons. The sample in question was normal lung tissue next to the tumor, obtained at surgery. The receptors here all came from a male donor with early-stage non-small cell lung cancer. Both conserved end residues are part of each CDR3. Each record gives: D gene, clone size, J gene, V gene, CDR3 protein, CDR3 DNA. The D gene is left open where the match is weak. A row's size may be missing; if present it is once, few, many or a size class.

d_call: -
clone_size: many
j_call: TRBJ1-6
v_call: TRBV7-2
cdr3_aa: CASSSTGNNSPLHF
cdr3_nt: TGTGCCAGCAGCTCCACAGGGAACAATTCACCCCTCCACTTT

d_call: -
clone_size: medium-sized
j_call: TRBJ2-1
v_call: TRBV11-2
cdr3_aa: CASSLRMGAHNEQFF
cdr3_nt: TGTGCCAGCAGCCTTCGTATGGGGGCACACAATGAGCAGTTCTTC

d_call: -
clone_size: medium-sized
j_call: TRBJ1-6
v_call: TRBV3-1
cdr3_aa: CASSRGQYNSPLHF
cdr3_nt: TGTGCCAGCAGCCGTGGACAGTATAATTCACCCCTCCACTTT

d_call: -
clone_size: many
j_call: TRBJ2-7
v_call: TRBV28
cdr3_aa: CASSSTGREQYF
cdr3_nt: TGTGCCAGCAGTTCGACAGGGAGGGAGCAGTACTTC

d_call: -
clone_size: few
j_call: TRBJ2-5
v_call: TRBV7-9
cdr3_aa: CASSPTAGRETQYF
cdr3_nt: TGTGCCAGCAGCCCCACCGCGGGACGAGAGACCCAGTACTTC

d_call: TRBD2
clone_size: few
j_call: TRBJ2-1
v_call: TRBV7-2
cdr3_aa: CASTTGLAGARSEQFF
cdr3_nt: TGTGCCAGCACCACTGGACTAGCGGGGGCGAGGAGTGAGCAGTTCTTC

d_call: -
clone_size: many
j_call: TRBJ1-5
v_call: TRBV6-5
cdr3_aa: CASGGGWSNQPQHF
cdr3_nt: TGTGCCAGCGGAGGAGGGTGGAGCAATCAGCCCCAGCATTTT

d_call: -
clone_size: many
j_call: TRBJ2-1
v_call: TRBV7-8
cdr3_aa: CASSLEEGVYNEQFF
cdr3_nt: TGTGCCAGCAGCTTAGAGGAGGGGGTCTACAATGAGCAGTTCTTC

d_call: -
clone_size: many
j_call: TRBJ1-1
v_call: TRBV7-9
cdr3_aa: CASSPHGDANTEAFF
cdr3_nt: TGTGCCAGCAGCCCCCATGGGGATGCGAACACTGAAGCTTTCTTT

d_call: TRBD2
clone_size: many
j_call: TRBJ2-1
v_call: TRBV7-2
cdr3_aa: CASSLDGTSGAQFF
cdr3_nt: TGTGCCAGCAGCTTAGACGGGACTAGCGGTGCGCAGTTCTTC

d_call: -
clone_size: many
j_call: TRBJ2-1
v_call: TRBV20-1
cdr3_aa: CSARNPQGNVFF
cdr3_nt: TGCAGTGCTAGAAACCCGCAGGGCAATGTTTTCTTC

d_call: -
clone_size: -
j_call: TRBJ2-7
v_call: TRBV7-2
cdr3_aa: CASSSIRRGGMKNYEQYF
cdr3_nt: TGTGCCAGCAGCTCCATCCGGAGGGGGGGAATGAAGAACTACGAGCAGTACTTC

d_call: -
clone_size: many
j_call: TRBJ1-4
v_call: TRBV4-3
cdr3_aa: CASSRYGGTTNEKLFF
cdr3_nt: TGCGCCAGCAGCCGCTACGGAGGTACAACTAATGAAAAACTGTTTTTT

d_call: -
clone_size: many
j_call: TRBJ2-3
v_call: TRBV29-1
cdr3_aa: CSVEEGRDTQYF
cdr3_nt: TGCAGCGTTGAAGAGGGTAGGGATACGCAGTATTTT

d_call: TRBD1
clone_size: many
j_call: TRBJ2-2
v_call: TRBV9
cdr3_aa: CASSPHVRTGNTGELFF
cdr3_nt: TGTGCCAGCAGCCCACACGTAAGGACAGGGAACACCGGGGAGCTGTTTTTT

d_call: -
clone_size: many
j_call: TRBJ2-5
v_call: TRBV20-1
cdr3_aa: CSARGENVWGIETQYF
cdr3_nt: TGCAGTGCTAGGGGCGAGAACGTTTGGGGCATCGAGACCCAGTACTTC

d_call: -
clone_size: many
j_call: TRBJ2-7
v_call: TRBV5-6
cdr3_aa: CASSLAGRSYEQYF
cdr3_nt: TGTGCCAGCAGCTTGGCAGGTCGCTCCTACGAGCAGTACTTC

d_call: TRBD2
clone_size: medium-sized
j_call: TRBJ2-1
v_call: TRBV7-2
cdr3_aa: CASSPIAGYSNEQFF
cdr3_nt: TGTGCCAGCAGCCCTATAGCGGGATATAGTAATGAGCAGTTCTTC

d_call: TRBD2
clone_size: medium-sized
j_call: TRBJ2-1
v_call: TRBV18
cdr3_aa: CASSPPGGSSYNEQFF
cdr3_nt: TGTGCCAGCTCACCACCGGGGGGGAGCTCCTACAATGAGCAGTTCTTC

d_call: TRBD2
clone_size: -
j_call: TRBJ2-5
v_call: TRBV11-2
cdr3_aa: CASSLAGGPQETQYF
cdr3_nt: TGTGCCAGCAGCTTAGCGGGGGGGCCCCAAGAGACCCAGTACTTC

d_call: -
clone_size: large
j_call: TRBJ2-1
v_call: TRBV6-5
cdr3_aa: CASSLGRGGHNEQFF
cdr3_nt: TGTGCCAGCAGTCTGGGGCGAGGGGGACACAATGAGCAGTTCTTC

d_call: TRBD1
clone_size: medium-sized
j_call: TRBJ1-1
v_call: TRBV7-2
cdr3_aa: CASSLTGSTEAFF
cdr3_nt: TGTGCCAGCAGCTTGACAGGGAGCACTGAAGCTTTCTTT

d_call: TRBD1
clone_size: medium-sized
j_call: TRBJ1-4
v_call: TRBV7-9
cdr3_aa: CASSLVGTGVEKLFF
cdr3_nt: TGTGCCAGCAGCTTAGTGGGGACAGGGGTTGAAAAACTGTTTTTT

d_call: -
clone_size: many
j_call: TRBJ2-6
v_call: TRBV6-6
cdr3_aa: CASSPIANVLTF
cdr3_nt: TGTGCCAGCAGTCCCATCGCCAACGTCCTGACTTTC

d_call: -
clone_size: many
j_call: TRBJ1-5
v_call: TRBV9
cdr3_aa: CASSVAAGEGQPQHF
cdr3_nt: TGTGCCAGCAGCGTAGCAGCCGGGGAGGGTCAGCCCCAGCATTTT

d_call: TRBD2
clone_size: many
j_call: TRBJ2-7
v_call: TRBV6-5
cdr3_aa: CASRSARGGTTATYEQYF
cdr3_nt: TGTGCCAGCAGAAGTGCCCGTGGCGGGACTACGGCTACCTACGAGCAGTACTTC

d_call: -
clone_size: few
j_call: TRBJ1-1
v_call: TRBV3-1
cdr3_aa: CASSFNMNTEAFF
cdr3_nt: TGTGCCAGCAGCTTTAATATGAACACTGAAGCTTTCTTT

d_call: TRBD1
clone_size: -
j_call: TRBJ1-1
v_call: TRBV11-2
cdr3_aa: CASSLDRRRQGVYTEAFF
cdr3_nt: TGTGCCAGCAGCTTAGATAGGAGGCGACAGGGGGTTTATACTGAAGCTTTCTTT

d_call: -
clone_size: many
j_call: TRBJ1-4
v_call: TRBV12-3/TRBV12-4
cdr3_aa: CASSPGGGLNEKLFF
cdr3_nt: TGTGCCAGCAGTCCCGGCGGGGGCCTTAATGAAAAACTGTTTTTT

d_call: -
clone_size: many
j_call: TRBJ2-2
v_call: TRBV29-1
cdr3_aa: CSVERTAGELFF
cdr3_nt: TGCAGCGTTGAGAGGACAGCCGGGGAGCTGTTTTTT

d_call: TRBD1
clone_size: many
j_call: TRBJ2-3
v_call: TRBV29-1
cdr3_aa: CSVGVPGGTDTQYF
cdr3_nt: TGCAGCGTTGGGGTCCCAGGGGGAACAGATACGCAGTATTTT

d_call: -
clone_size: many
j_call: TRBJ1-5
v_call: TRBV7-8
cdr3_aa: CASSLGGALSNQPQHF
cdr3_nt: TGTGCCAGCAGCTTAGGGGGGGCTCTAAGCAATCAGCCCCAGCATTTT

d_call: -
clone_size: many
j_call: TRBJ2-5
v_call: TRBV12-3/TRBV12-4
cdr3_aa: CASRSGQLQETQYF
cdr3_nt: TGTGCCAGCAGATCCGGACAGCTTCAAGAGACCCAGTACTTC

d_call: -
clone_size: many
j_call: TRBJ1-1
v_call: TRBV3-1
cdr3_aa: CASSQNRNTEAFF
cdr3_nt: TGTGCCAGCAGCCAGAATCGGAACACTGAAGCTTTCTTT

d_call: TRBD2
clone_size: many
j_call: TRBJ2-1
v_call: TRBV9
cdr3_aa: CASSEMGLAGAHEQFF
cdr3_nt: TGTGCCAGCAGCGAAATGGGACTAGCGGGGGCCCATGAGCAGTTCTTC

d_call: -
clone_size: many
j_call: TRBJ1-6
v_call: TRBV11-2
cdr3_aa: CASSGRDSPLHF
cdr3_nt: TGTGCCAGCTCGGGGAGGGATTCACCCCTCCACTTT

d_call: -
clone_size: -
j_call: TRBJ2-2
v_call: TRBV12-3/TRBV12-4
cdr3_aa: CASTPGAGELFF
cdr3_nt: TGTGCCAGCACCCCGGGGGCCGGGGAGCTGTTTTTT

d_call: TRBD2
clone_size: many
j_call: TRBJ2-3
v_call: TRBV6-2/TRBV6-3
cdr3_aa: CASSSYQGGGAHTQYF
cdr3_nt: TGTGCCAGCAGTTCCTACCAAGGCGGGGGGGCTCATACGCAGTATTTT

d_call: TRBD1
clone_size: many
j_call: TRBJ2-2
v_call: TRBV7-7
cdr3_aa: CAWGTVNTGELFF
cdr3_nt: TGTGCCTGGGGGACAGTGAACACCGGGGAGCTGTTTTTT

d_call: TRBD1
clone_size: -
j_call: TRBJ2-6
v_call: TRBV7-2
cdr3_aa: CARTGGSGANVLTF
cdr3_nt: TGTGCAAGGACAGGGGGCTCTGGGGCCAACGTCCTGACTTTC

d_call: -
clone_size: many
j_call: TRBJ2-1
v_call: TRBV19
cdr3_aa: CASSPSDFSEQFF
cdr3_nt: TGTGCCAGTAGTCCCTCGGACTTCTCTGAGCAGTTCTTC

d_call: -
clone_size: many
j_call: TRBJ2-4
v_call: TRBV20-1
cdr3_aa: CSAIDRRVAKNIQYF
cdr3_nt: TGCAGTGCTATCGACAGAAGAGTAGCCAAAAACATTCAGTACTTC

d_call: -
clone_size: many
j_call: TRBJ1-1
v_call: TRBV3-1
cdr3_aa: CASSQGVGTEAFF
cdr3_nt: TGTGCCAGCAGCCAAGGGGTGGGCACTGAAGCTTTCTTT

d_call: TRBD2
clone_size: many
j_call: TRBJ2-1
v_call: TRBV13
cdr3_aa: CASSLKLAWDEQFF
cdr3_nt: TGTGCCAGCAGCTTAAAACTAGCGTGGGATGAGCAGTTCTTC

d_call: TRBD2
clone_size: few
j_call: TRBJ2-3
v_call: TRBV5-1
cdr3_aa: CASSEGLAGDSTDTQYF
cdr3_nt: TGCGCCAGCAGCGAGGGACTAGCGGGGGATAGCACAGATACGCAGTATTTT

d_call: -
clone_size: many
j_call: TRBJ2-7
v_call: TRBV29-1
cdr3_aa: CSVVPGDGEQYF
cdr3_nt: TGCAGCGTTGTACCAGGGGACGGTGAGCAGTACTTC

d_call: -
clone_size: many
j_call: TRBJ2-7
v_call: TRBV27
cdr3_aa: CASRGRTSSYEQYF
cdr3_nt: TGTGCCAGCAGGGGAAGAACTAGCTCCTACGAGCAGTACTTC

d_call: -
clone_size: many
j_call: TRBJ1-5
v_call: TRBV15
cdr3_aa: CATSISGVHQPQHF
cdr3_nt: TGTGCCACCAGCATATCAGGGGTTCACCAGCCCCAGCATTTT